This T cell receptor (beta chain) comes out of a study of blood T cell repertoires in COVID-19. In the study overall: Nucleic acid was either cDNA or gDNA, and it came from T cells, B-cell-depleted T cells, or PBMCs.

The protocol was immunoSEQ multiplex PCR, while the TCRdb copy is restricted to in-frame clones and leaves out a portion. The repertoire holds around 130,000 clones, with about 80% as singletons. Ages ranged from roughly 18 to 100 years, with residence in 20 to 30 US areas. The study assigned cohorts using participant-reported clinical history. The TCR sequence derives from a man aged 40-50 years with acute COVID-19. Input material: PBMCs or T cells enriched from blood (not recorded which).

The CDR3, as DNA: TGTGCCAGCAGGACAGGTGCCGGCCGCGAGCAGTACTTC. This sequence encodes CASRTGAGREQYF. The chain joins TRBV11-2 to TRBJ2-7; D is perhaps TRBD1 (6 bases). V dropped 6 bases and J dropped 6 bases, with 15 bases sitting between them. The CDR3 runs to 13 residues. From germline, CDR1 is SGHAT and CDR2 FQNNGV. The full variable domain, its missing parts supplied by reference TRBV11-2 and TRBJ2-7, is EAGVAQSPRYKIIEKRQSVAFWCNPISGHATLYWYQQILGQGPKLLIQFQNNGVVDDSQLPKDRFSAERLKGVDSTLKIQPAKLEDSAVYLCASRTGAGREQYFGPGTRLTVT.